These T cell receptor beta chains were read from a single sample in a study of blood T cell repertoires in COVID-19. Sequencing was performed with immunoSEQ multiplex PCR; in TCRdb, only in-frame clones are kept and a portion is missing. The data contain 180,000 or so clones, 85% to 90% of them singletons. The sample taken for sequencing was peripheral blood. Receptor source: an older woman with acute or convalescent COVID-19. Each CDR3 is given with its conserved first and last residue. Fields, in order: clone size, J gene, V gene, D gene, CDR3 DNA, CDR3 protein. The D gene is left open where the match is weak. The size of a clone is reported for some rows only, either as once, few or many, or as a class for expanded clones.

clone_size: NA
j_call: TRBJ1-1
v_call: TRBV20-1
d_call: NA
cdr3_nt: TGCAGTTCCCGGTGGAGAAATGAAGCTTTCTTT
cdr3_aa: CSSRWRNEAFF

clone_size: NA
j_call: TRBJ1-2
v_call: TRBV29-1
d_call: NA
cdr3_nt: TGCAGTGTTGACAGGTTGTATACCCGTGGCTACACCTTC
cdr3_aa: CSVDRLYTRGYTF

clone_size: NA
j_call: TRBJ2-7
v_call: TRBV14
d_call: TRBD2
cdr3_nt: TGTGCCAGCAAGAGGGCTAGCGGATTCTCCTACGAGCAGTACTTC
cdr3_aa: CASKRASGFSYEQYF

clone_size: NA
j_call: TRBJ1-2
v_call: TRBV3-1/TRBV3-2
d_call: NA
cdr3_nt: TGTGCCAGCAGCCGCCTTAAGGGGCTCGATGGCTACACCTTC
cdr3_aa: CASSRLKGLDGYTF

clone_size: NA
j_call: TRBJ1-1
v_call: TRBV5-1
d_call: NA
cdr3_nt: TGCGCCAGCAGCTGGGGAGGGGGCACTGAAGCTTTCTTT
cdr3_aa: CASSWGGGTEAFF

clone_size: once
j_call: TRBJ2-3
v_call: TRBV6-5
d_call: TRBD2
cdr3_nt: TGTGCCAGCAGCTTAGCGGGAGGGCCGGGAGATACGCAGTATTTT
cdr3_aa: CASSLAGGPGDTQYF

clone_size: NA
j_call: TRBJ2-2
v_call: TRBV5-4
d_call: TRBD2
cdr3_nt: TGTGCCAGCAGCTCCCCGGGACTACCCCAAACCGGGGAGCTGTTTTTT
cdr3_aa: CASSSPGLPQTGELFF

clone_size: once
j_call: TRBJ1-1
v_call: TRBV5-1
d_call: TRBD1
cdr3_nt: TGCGCCAGCAGCTTGAACGCAGGGGGATTGAACACTGAAGCTTTCTTT
cdr3_aa: CASSLNAGGLNTEAFF

clone_size: NA
j_call: TRBJ2-1
v_call: TRBV6-4
d_call: NA
cdr3_nt: TGTGCCAGCAGTGACGGGTTAGCTGTCGGTGAGCAGTTCTTC
cdr3_aa: CASSDGLAVGEQFF

clone_size: NA
j_call: TRBJ1-1
v_call: TRBV11-2
d_call: NA
cdr3_nt: TGTGCCAGCAGCTCCTTTTATTCCCCTGAAGCTTTCTTT
cdr3_aa: CASSSFYSPEAFF

clone_size: NA
j_call: TRBJ2-2
v_call: TRBV7-3
d_call: TRBD2
cdr3_nt: TGTGCCAGCAGCCCCGGACTAGCGGGCTCGACCGGGGAGCTGTTTTTT
cdr3_aa: CASSPGLAGSTGELFF

clone_size: NA
j_call: TRBJ1-1
v_call: TRBV6-1
d_call: NA
cdr3_nt: TGTGCCAGCAGTGAAGACGGGAGGGATGGGGTAGCTTTCTTT
cdr3_aa: CASSEDGRDGVAFF

clone_size: once
j_call: TRBJ1-1
v_call: TRBV2
d_call: NA
cdr3_nt: TGTGCCAGCAGTAAGGAGATGAACACTGAAGCTTTCTTT
cdr3_aa: CASSKEMNTEAFF

clone_size: NA
j_call: TRBJ2-1
v_call: TRBV19
d_call: TRBD2
cdr3_nt: TGTGCCACTAGCGGGAGGATCTCCTACAATGAGCAGTTCTTC
cdr3_aa: CATSGRISYNEQFF

clone_size: NA
j_call: TRBJ1-2
v_call: TRBV4-1
d_call: TRBD1
cdr3_nt: TGCGCCAGCAGCCAAGTCGGGACAGGGGGCAAGTATGGCTACACCTTC
cdr3_aa: CASSQVGTGGKYGYTF

clone_size: NA
j_call: TRBJ2-2
v_call: TRBV7-6
d_call: NA
cdr3_nt: TGTGCCAGCAGCTTTACTAGAGGTTCAACCGGGGAGCTGTTTTTT
cdr3_aa: CASSFTRGSTGELFF